Below, one TCR beta chain is given with its context. The record originates from a study of blood T cell repertoires in COVID-19. Data came from immunoSEQ multiplex PCR; TCRdb stores just in-frame clones and leaves some out. The data contain about 200,000 clones, roughly 82% of them singletons. Per germline, CDR1 SGHRS and CDR2 YFSETQ. This CDR3 is built from 15 residues. The germline V and J ends were trimmed by 0 bases and 4 bases, with 13 bases remaining between them. This receptor was identified in a woman in her fifties or sixties with acute COVID-19. The specimen sequenced was PBMCs or T cells enriched from blood (not recorded which). The chain employs TRBV5-1 and TRBJ2-5; D is perhaps TRBD1 (5 bases). CDR3 coding DNA: TGCGCCAGCAGCTTGGGGGGCAACGACTTAGAGACCCAGTACTTC. Translated, it gives CASSLGGNDLETQYF.